This paragraph covers one T cell receptor beta chain sequence. These data belong to a study of blood T cell repertoires in COVID-19. Profiled with immunoSEQ multiplex PCR; TCRdb holds only in-frame clones, not every one. The sample gives under 300,000 clones, approximately 83% of which show up once; approximately 3.6% is in the top ten. Recovery meant two consecutive negative NP/OP PCR tests, professional clearance, or resolved symptoms. Trimming shortened V by 8 bases and J by 1 base, and 16 bases separated the two germline ends. The CDR3 is 15 amino acids. Source material: PBMCs or T cells enriched from blood (not recorded which). The clonotype was recovered from a man in his fifties or sixties who had recovered from COVID-19. The chain couples TRBV23-1 to TRBJ2-3, with a possible D match to TRBD1 (6 bases). TRBV23-1 is identified as an open reading frame with a role that is uncertain. The CDR3 here is CASPLQGSGTDTQYF. CDR3 sequence (DNA): TGCGCCAGCCCATTACAGGGATCGGGCACAGATACGCAGTATTTT.